This T cell receptor (beta chain) is drawn from a study of blood T cell repertoires in COVID-19. Study-level information: Acute and convalescent COVID-19 specimens originated in the United States, Italy and Spain.

Authors' processing steps: How many nucleated cells were present was estimated from reference gene primer amplification. Repertoires were generated with immunoSEQ multiplex PCR, while TCRdb's copy carries only in-frame clones and drops some. V, J and clone size are those of that table, while D and trimming were read from the DNA. The repertoire holds tens of thousands of clones, with 70% to 85% as singletons. The CDR3 spans 16 residues. Germline V gives CDR1 LNHNV, CDR2 YYDKDF (reference sequence). V was clipped by 4 bases and J by 2 bases; unmatched bases: 8. The sample holds one count of this clone.

J is TRBJ1-5 and V is TRBV15, with 7 bases aligning to TRBD1. Sequencing used peripheral blood. The source is a woman in her sixties or seventies with acute or convalescent COVID-19. CDR3 residues: CATSNRTGAGNQPQHF. The DNA of the CDR3 is TGTGCCACCAGCAACCGGACAGGCGCTGGCAATCAGCCCCAGCATTTT.